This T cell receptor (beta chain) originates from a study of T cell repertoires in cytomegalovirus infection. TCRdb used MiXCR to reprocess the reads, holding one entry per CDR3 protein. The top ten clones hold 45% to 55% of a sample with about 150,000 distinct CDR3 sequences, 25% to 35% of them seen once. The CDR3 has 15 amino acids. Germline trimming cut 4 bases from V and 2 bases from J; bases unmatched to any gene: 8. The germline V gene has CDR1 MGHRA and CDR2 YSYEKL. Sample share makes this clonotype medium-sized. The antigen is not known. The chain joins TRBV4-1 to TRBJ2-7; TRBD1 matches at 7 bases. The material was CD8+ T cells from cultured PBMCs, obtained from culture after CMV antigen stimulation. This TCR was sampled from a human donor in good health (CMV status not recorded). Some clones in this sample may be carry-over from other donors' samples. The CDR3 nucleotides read TGCGCCAGCAGCCCAACACAGGGGTTGGCCTACGAGCAGTACTTC. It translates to CASSPTQGLAYEQYF.